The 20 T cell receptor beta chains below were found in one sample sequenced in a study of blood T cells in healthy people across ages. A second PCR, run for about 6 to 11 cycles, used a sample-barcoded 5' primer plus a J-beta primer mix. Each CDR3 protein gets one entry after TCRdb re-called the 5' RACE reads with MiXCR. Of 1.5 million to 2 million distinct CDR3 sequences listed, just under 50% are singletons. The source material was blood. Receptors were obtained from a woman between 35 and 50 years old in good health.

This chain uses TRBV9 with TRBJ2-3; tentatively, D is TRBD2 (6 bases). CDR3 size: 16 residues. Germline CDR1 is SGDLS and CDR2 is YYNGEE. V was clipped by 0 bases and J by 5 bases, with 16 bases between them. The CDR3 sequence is CASSVVAGSVEDTQYF. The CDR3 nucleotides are TGTGCCAGCAGCGTAGTGGCGGGATCCGTGGAAGATACGCAGTATTTT.

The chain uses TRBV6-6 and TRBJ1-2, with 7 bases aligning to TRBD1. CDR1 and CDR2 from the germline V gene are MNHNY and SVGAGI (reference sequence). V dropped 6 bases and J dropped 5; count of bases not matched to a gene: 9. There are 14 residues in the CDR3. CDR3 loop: CASRPTGEGYGYTF. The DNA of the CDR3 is TGTGCCAGCAGACCTACAGGGGAAGGATATGGCTACACCTTC.

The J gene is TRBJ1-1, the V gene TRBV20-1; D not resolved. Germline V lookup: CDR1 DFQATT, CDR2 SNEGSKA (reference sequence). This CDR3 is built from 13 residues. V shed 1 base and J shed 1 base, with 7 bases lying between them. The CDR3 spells CSARGLGNTEAFF. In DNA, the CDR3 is TGCAGTGCTAGAGGTTTAGGGAACACTGAAGCTTTCTTT.

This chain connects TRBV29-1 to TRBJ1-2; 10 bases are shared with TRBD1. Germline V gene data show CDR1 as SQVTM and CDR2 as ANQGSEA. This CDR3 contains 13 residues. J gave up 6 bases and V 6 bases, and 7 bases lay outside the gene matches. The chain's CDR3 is CSVDRDRGDGYTF. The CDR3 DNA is TGCAGCGTCGATCGGGACAGGGGAGATGGCTACACCTTC.

The CDR3 bases are TGCGCCAGCAGCCAAGGGTGGCTATGGCAGCCCCAGCATTTT. Amino acids: CASSQGWLWQPQHF. The J gene is TRBJ1-5, the V gene TRBV4-1; D is unresolved. V gave up 1 base and J gave up 7 bases, with 11 bases separating them. Germline V lookup: CDR1 MGHRA, CDR2 YSYEKL. The CDR3 has 14 amino acids.

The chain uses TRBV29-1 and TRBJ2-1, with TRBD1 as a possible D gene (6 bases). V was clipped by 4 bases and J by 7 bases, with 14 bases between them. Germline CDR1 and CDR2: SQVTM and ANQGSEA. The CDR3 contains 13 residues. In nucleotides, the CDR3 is TGCAGCGTTGTGGGGGACATACAGAATGAGCAGTTCTTC. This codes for CSVVGDIQNEQFF.

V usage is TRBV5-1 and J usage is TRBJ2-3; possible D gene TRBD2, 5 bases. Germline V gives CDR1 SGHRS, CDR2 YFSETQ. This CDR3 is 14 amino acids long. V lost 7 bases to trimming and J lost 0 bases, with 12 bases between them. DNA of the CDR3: TGCGCCAGCCAGGCCCGGACTAGCACAGATACGCAGTATTTT. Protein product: CASQARTSTDTQYF.

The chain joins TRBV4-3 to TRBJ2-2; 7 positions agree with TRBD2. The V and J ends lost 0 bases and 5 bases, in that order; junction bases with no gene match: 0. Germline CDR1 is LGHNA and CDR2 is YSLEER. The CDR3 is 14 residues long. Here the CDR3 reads CASSQDGGTGELFF. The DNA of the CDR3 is TGCGCCAGCAGCCAAGACGGGGGGACCGGGGAGCTGTTTTTT.

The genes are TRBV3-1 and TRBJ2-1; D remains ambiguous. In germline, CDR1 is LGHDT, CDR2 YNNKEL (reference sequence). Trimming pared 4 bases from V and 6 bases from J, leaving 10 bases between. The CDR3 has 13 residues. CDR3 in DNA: TGTGCCAGCAGCCGGACGACTCGCAATGAGCAGTTCTTC. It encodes CASSRTTRNEQFF.

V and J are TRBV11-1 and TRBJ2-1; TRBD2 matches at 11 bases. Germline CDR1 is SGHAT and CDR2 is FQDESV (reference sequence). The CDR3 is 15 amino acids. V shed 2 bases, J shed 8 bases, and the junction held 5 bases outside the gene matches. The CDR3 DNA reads TGTGCCAGCAGCTTATTGGCTAGCGGGGGGTATGAGCAGTTCTTC. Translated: CASSLLASGGYEQFF.

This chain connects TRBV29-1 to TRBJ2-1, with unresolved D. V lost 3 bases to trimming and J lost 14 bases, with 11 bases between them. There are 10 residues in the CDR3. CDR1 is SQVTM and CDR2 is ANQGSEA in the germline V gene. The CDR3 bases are TGCAGCGTTGATGGGGTGACGGAGTTCTTC. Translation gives CSVDGVTEFF.

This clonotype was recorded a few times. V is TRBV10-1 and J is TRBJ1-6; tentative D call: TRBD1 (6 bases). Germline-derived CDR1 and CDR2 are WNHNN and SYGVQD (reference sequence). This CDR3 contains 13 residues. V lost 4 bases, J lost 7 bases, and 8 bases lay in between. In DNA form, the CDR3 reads TGCGCCAGCAGTGCAGGGGCCAATTCACCCCTCCACTTT. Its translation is CASSAGANSPLHF.

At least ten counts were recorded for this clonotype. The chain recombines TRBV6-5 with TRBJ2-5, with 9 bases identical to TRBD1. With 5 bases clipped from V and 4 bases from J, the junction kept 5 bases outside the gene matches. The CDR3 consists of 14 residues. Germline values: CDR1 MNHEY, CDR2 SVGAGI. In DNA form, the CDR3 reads TGTGCCAGCAGTCCCAGACAGGGGGTAGAGACCCAGTACTTC. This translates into CASSPRQGVETQYF.

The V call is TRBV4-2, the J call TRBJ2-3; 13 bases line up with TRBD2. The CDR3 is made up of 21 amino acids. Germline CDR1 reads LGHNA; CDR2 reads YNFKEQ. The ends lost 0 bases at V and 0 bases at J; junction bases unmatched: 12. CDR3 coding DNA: TGTGCCAGCAGCCAAGATCCAGGACTAGCGGGGGTGCCAACTAGCACAGATACGCAGTATTTT. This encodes CASSQDPGLAGVPTSTDTQYF.

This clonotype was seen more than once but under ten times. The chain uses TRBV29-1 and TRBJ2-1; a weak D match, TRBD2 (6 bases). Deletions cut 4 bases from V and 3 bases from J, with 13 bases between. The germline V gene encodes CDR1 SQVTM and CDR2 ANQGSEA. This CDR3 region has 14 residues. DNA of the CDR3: TGCAGCGTTGGAAGGCAGGGAGGCTACAATGAGCAGTTCTTC. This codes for CSVGRQGGYNEQFF.

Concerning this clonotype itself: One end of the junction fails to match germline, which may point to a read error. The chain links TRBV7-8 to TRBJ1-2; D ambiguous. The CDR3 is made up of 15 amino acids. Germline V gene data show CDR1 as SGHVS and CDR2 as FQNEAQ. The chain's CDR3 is CASSLGGSQNYGHTF. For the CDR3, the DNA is TGTGCCAGCAGCTTAGGAGGCAGTCAAAACTATGGCCACACCTTC.

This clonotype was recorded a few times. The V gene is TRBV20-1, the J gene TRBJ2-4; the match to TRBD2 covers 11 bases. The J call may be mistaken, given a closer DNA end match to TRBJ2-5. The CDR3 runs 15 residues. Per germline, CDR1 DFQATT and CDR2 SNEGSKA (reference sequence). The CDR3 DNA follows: TGCAGTGCTCGCGGGGTAGCGGGGGGGTTGGAGACCCAGTACTTC. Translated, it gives CSARGVAGGLETQYF.

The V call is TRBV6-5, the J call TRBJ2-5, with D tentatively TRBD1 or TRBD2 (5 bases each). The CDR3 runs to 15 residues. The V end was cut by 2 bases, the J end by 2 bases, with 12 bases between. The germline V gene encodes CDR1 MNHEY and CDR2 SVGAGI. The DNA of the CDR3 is TGTGCCAGCAGTTACGAGGGGTCAATACAAGAGACCCAGTACTTC. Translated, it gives CASSYEGSIQETQYF.

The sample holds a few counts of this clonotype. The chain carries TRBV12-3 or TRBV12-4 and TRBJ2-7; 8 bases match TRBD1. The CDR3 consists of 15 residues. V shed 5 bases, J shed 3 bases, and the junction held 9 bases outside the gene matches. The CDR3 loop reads CASSSEEGQDYEQYF. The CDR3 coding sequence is TGTGCCAGCAGTAGTGAGGAGGGACAGGACTACGAGCAGTACTTC.

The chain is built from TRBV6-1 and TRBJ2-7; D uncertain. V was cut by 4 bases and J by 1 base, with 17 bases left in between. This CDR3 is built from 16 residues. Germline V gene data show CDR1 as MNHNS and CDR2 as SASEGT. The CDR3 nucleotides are TGTGCCAGCAGTGCCTCCGACGGTGGAGCGTCCTACGAGCAGTACTTC. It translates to CASSASDGGASYEQYF.